The 9 T cell receptor beta chains below were found in one sample sequenced in a study of molecular identifiers for immune sequencing clone quantification. MiXCR was run by TCRdb on the PCR reads, yielding one entry per CDR3 protein. The sample shows approximately 630,000 distinct CDR3 sequences, 25% of them seen only once. Input material: naive CD8+ T cells from blood, with Jurkat cell RNA spiked in. Subset: FACS-sorted CD8+CD4-CCR7+CD45RA+ naive T cells. These receptors all stem from a human donor in good health. Some libraries in this study had Jurkat cell RNA spiked in.

This clonotype was recorded only once. The conserved phenylalanine or tryptophan normally closing the CDR3 is absent here, so this likely arose from a read error. It is unclear where the CDR3 begins or ends on the DNA, so no DNA is shown, and the CDR3 is as TCRdb lists it. The V and J genes are TRBV19 and TRBJ1-1. Per germline, CDR1 LNHDA and CDR2 SQIVND (reference sequence). The length of the CDR3 is 13 amino acids, counting both ends. The CDR3 protein is CASNVGPITEALL.

This clonotype was recorded a few times. Written as DNA, the CDR3 is TGTGCCAGCTCACCTGGTCGGGACTGGGTATACAATGAGCAGTTCTTC. It yields the protein CASSPGRDWVYNEQFF. V usage is TRBV18 and J usage is TRBJ2-1, with D possibly matching TRBD2 (6 bases). There are 16 residues in the CDR3. The V gene's germline CDR1 is KGHSH and CDR2 LQKENI. The V end was cut by 3 bases, the J end by 4 bases, with 16 bases between.

The chain is built from TRBV4-3 and TRBJ2-7; D remains unclear. The CDR3 runs 15 residues. Per germline, CDR1 LGHNA and CDR2 YSLEER. V dropped 4 bases and J dropped 7 bases, with 20 bases sitting between them. CDR3 residues: CASSPSHPSGREQYF. CDR3 in DNA: TGCGCCAGCAGCCCATCCCACCCATCCGGACGGGAGCAGTACTTC.

The chain uses TRBV4-1 and TRBJ1-2, with D unclear. Trimming cost V 0 bases and J 3 bases, with 11 bases left between them. The CDR3 is 15 residues long. Germline CDR1 is MGHRA and CDR2 is YSYEKL. CDR3 sequence: CASSQETGPYYGYTF. The CDR3 DNA follows: TGCGCCAGCAGCCAAGAAACCGGGCCGTACTATGGCTACACCTTC.

This clonotype was observed once. A single base separates this from a much larger clone, so it may be a read error. This sequence joins TRBV12-3 or TRBV12-4 and TRBJ2-1; tentatively, D is TRBD2 (5 bases). CDR3 length: 18 residues. The CDR3 is CACSFPKVRPGGYNEQFF. As DNA, the CDR3 is TGTGCCTGCAGTTTTCCCAAGGTTCGTCCCGGAGGATACAATGAGCAGTTCTTC.

About this clonotype: The junction shows a germline mismatch at one end, possibly a read error. The rearrangement uses TRBV11-3 and TRBJ2-3; either TRBD1 or TRBD2 may supply D (5 bases each). Germline V lookup: CDR1 SGHNT, CDR2 YENEEA. This CDR3 contains 14 residues. CDR3 sequence: CASSAGAGTATQYF. The CDR3, as DNA: TGTGCCAGCAGCGCTGGGGCGGGCACAGCTACGCAGTATTTT.

As regards this clonotype: Being one base from a much bigger clone, this may be a read error. It is likely a read error, because the conserved phenylalanine at the end of the CDR3 is missing. The chain is built from TRBV12-3 or TRBV12-4 and TRBJ1-1, with unresolved D. The CDR3 runs 11 residues. V lost 8 bases and J lost 5, with 9 bases in between. The CDR3 sequence is CASQISTEAFS. The CDR3 DNA reads as TGTGCCAGCCAGATCAGTACTGAAGCTTTCTCT.

Many counts were recorded for this clonotype. The rearrangement links TRBV7-6 to TRBJ2-7; 7 bases are shared with TRBD1. This CDR3 spans 14 amino acids. The V and J ends lost 5 bases and 2 bases, in that order; junction bases with no gene match: 6. CDR1 SGHVS and CDR2 FNYEAQ come from the germline V gene. The CDR3: CASSQGDSPYEQYF. The CDR3 nucleotides read TGTGCCAGCAGCCAAGGGGACAGCCCCTACGAGCAGTACTTC.

This clonotype was observed at least ten times. This chain joins TRBV7-8 and TRBJ2-3; TRBD2 matches at 11 bases. CDR3 size: 17 residues. V trimming: 3 bases; J trimming: 2 bases; junction bases outside the gene matches: 7. Germline V gene data show CDR1 as SGHVS and CDR2 as FQNEAQ. CDR3 in amino acids: CASSFLGLADYTDTQYF. The CDR3 bases are TGTGCCAGCAGCTTCCTGGGACTAGCGGATTACACAGATACGCAGTATTTT.